A single sample is the source of the 11 T cell receptor beta chains below, sequenced in a study of blood T cell repertoires in COVID-19. Sequencing was performed with immunoSEQ multiplex PCR; in TCRdb, only in-frame clones are kept and a portion is missing. Of some 300,000 clones in the sample, about 82% were seen once. Input material: peripheral blood. Receptors originate from a woman aged 45-59 years with active or convalescent COVID-19.

The V gene is TRBV9, the J gene TRBJ2-6; D is possibly TRBD1 (6 bases). The CDR3 runs 14 residues. The germline V and J ends were trimmed by 5 bases and 3 bases, with 9 bases remaining between them. The germline CDR1 and CDR2 sequences are SGDLS and YYNGEE. The CDR3 here is CASRGALGANVLTF. The CDR3 DNA sequence: TGTGCCAGCAGGGGGGCGCTTGGGGCCAACGTCCTGACTTTC.

This chain joins TRBV21-1 and TRBJ2-7; whether TRBD1, the table's D call, matches the DNA was not checked. TRBV21-1 is a pseudogene locus. This CDR3 is built from 13 residues. The CDR3 reads CASSRRQAGEQYF. The CDR3 region has the DNA TGTGCCAGCAGCAGACGACAGGCTGGGGAGCAGTACTTC.

J is TRBJ1-1 and V is TRBV29-1; the match to TRBD1 covers 8 bases. The CDR3 consists of 14 residues. Germline V gene lookup returns CDR1 SQVTM and CDR2 ANQGSEA. V dropped 6 bases and J dropped 0; count of bases not matched to a gene: 6. CDR3 protein: CSVGTGGLNTEAFF. The CDR3 region has the DNA TGCAGCGTAGGGACAGGTGGCCTGAACACTGAAGCTTTCTTT.

The chain carries TRBV5-5 and TRBJ2-1; 9 bases are shared with TRBD2. Germline V gene data show CDR1 as SGHKS and CDR2 as YYEKEE (reference sequence). The CDR3 runs to 15 residues. The J segment lost 8 bases and the V segment lost 4 bases, leaving 10 bases of the junction unmatched. The CDR3 DNA follows: TGTGCCAGCAGCCCCCTCCGGACTAGCGTCGATGAGCAGTTCTTC. Translating it yields CASSPLRTSVDEQFF.

This clone has only a few counts. The rearrangement joins TRBV19 to TRBJ2-7; TRBD2 matches at 10 bases. V lost 1 base to trimming and J lost 1 base; unmatched junction nucleotides: 4. The CDR3 extends over 16 amino acids. Germline lookup yields CDR1 LNHDA and CDR2 SQIVND (reference sequence). The CDR3 sequence is CASSIVAGGRSYEQYF. Here the CDR3 DNA reads TGTGCCAGTAGTATAGTAGCGGGAGGACGATCCTACGAGCAGTACTTC.

The chain's CDR3 is CASSSRTGEGNQPQHF. CDR3 bases: TGTGCCAGCAGTTCCCGGACAGGTGAAGGCAATCAGCCCCAGCATTTT. This chain uses TRBV6-5 with TRBJ1-5; 7 nucleotides align to TRBD1. The CDR3 is 16 residues long. Trimming took 4 bases from V and 2 from J; bases not matched to a gene: 8. Per the germline V gene, CDR1 is MNHEY and CDR2 is SVGAGI.

The chain recombines TRBV28 with TRBJ1-5, with 9 bases aligning to TRBD1. This CDR3 comprises 14 residues. J was trimmed by 8 bases and V by 6 bases; bases with no gene match: 8. Per the germline V gene, CDR1 is MDHEN and CDR2 is SYDVKM. CDR3 region: CASRDRGASEPQHF. The CDR3 DNA is TGTGCCAGCAGGGACAGGGGCGCCTCGGAGCCCCAGCATTTT.

A single count supports this clone. The chain is built from TRBV7-6 and TRBJ2-5; 8 positions agree with TRBD1. The CDR3 has 16 residues. CDR1 is SGHVS and CDR2 is FNYEAQ in the germline V gene. V was clipped by 5 bases and J by 6 bases; unmatched bases: 14. The CDR3 is CASSPQGGQDGQTQYF. Written as DNA, the CDR3 is TGTGCCAGCAGCCCACAGGGGGGACAGGACGGTCAGACCCAGTACTTC.

The rearrangement uses TRBV5-1 and TRBJ2-7; TRBD1 aligns across 11 bases. V was pared by 4 bases and J by 4 bases, with 4 bases of the junction left unmatched. This CDR3 spans 14 amino acids. The germline V gene has CDR1 SGHRS and CDR2 YFSETQ. CDR3 bases: TGCGCCAGCAGCGGGACAGGGGGTCAATACGAGCAGTACTTC. It codes for CASSGTGGQYEQYF.

CDR3 amino acids: CASSYPGGYGYTF. CDR3 DNA: TGTGCCAGCAGTTACCCAGGGGGCTATGGCTACACCTTC. V gene TRBV5-4 combines with J gene TRBJ1-2, with TRBD1 matching over 7 bases. The CDR3 consists of 13 residues. Germline V gene sequence: CDR1 SGHNT, CDR2 YYREEE (reference sequence). V gave up 5 bases and J gave up 4 bases; unmatched junction bases: 5.

Only a few counts were recorded for this clone. At the DNA level, this CDR3 is encoded by other sequences in the same sample as well. This rearrangement joins TRBV3-1 (or the pseudogene TRBV3-2) to TRBJ1-3; 7 nucleotides agree with TRBD1. CDR3 length equals 13 residues. V trimming: 6 bases; J trimming: 4 bases; junction bases outside the gene matches: 3. The germline CDR1 and CDR2 sequences are LGHDT and YNNKEL (reference sequence). The CDR3 bases are TGTGCCAGCAGTCAGGGACAGGGAAACACCATATATTTT. Its protein product is CASSQGQGNTIYF.